The entry below gives a single T cell receptor beta chain sequence along with its context. This entry belongs to a study of blood T cell repertoires in COVID-19. Looking at the study overall: T cells, B-cell-depleted T cells, or PBMCs supplied cDNA or gDNA.

In the original analysis: Reference gene primers were amplified, and this amplification served to estimate nucleated cell counts. The repertoire was sequenced with immunoSEQ multiplex PCR; TCRdb's copy has only in-frame clones and lacks some. That table is the source of V, J and clone size, and D and trimming were worked out from the DNA. The table records 130,000 to 150,000 clones, about 86% of them present only once. This CDR3 comprises 16 residues. From germline, CDR1 is SGHTA and CDR2 FQGTGA. The V end lost 2 bases, the J end lost 5 bases, and 18 bases lay between the germline ends. The chain recombines TRBV7-3 with TRBJ2-5; a possible D gene is TRBD1 (7 bases). Sequencing used peripheral blood. The sequence came from a woman of 80 years or more with acute or convalescent COVID-19. CDR3 region: CASSLGGNRGQETQYF. The CDR3 bases are TGTGCCAGCAGCTTAGGGGGGAACAGGGGACAGGAGACCCAGTACTTC.